This section outlines one TCR beta chain sequence together with its context. The antigen it binds to is not known. Base qualities were left out, and no much larger clone turns up one base away. This specimen comes from a study of blood T cell repertoires in COVID-19 (TCRdb year 2020). Notes on the research overall: The collaborator samples originated in the United States, Italy and Spain and spanned the acute and convalescent phases of COVID-19. Subjects who had been exposed to COVID-19, were actively infected with it, or had recovered from it provided the deeply sampled blood TCRbeta repertoires that made up the dataset. The prospective study material was composed of cDNA or gDNA derived from T cells, B-cell-depleted T cells, or PBMCs. Where available, HLA class I and class II types were obtained from metadata supplied by the sample provider rather than from assay-based typing. The repertoires were released in a freely available public database intended as a resource for research on the immune response to SARS-CoV-2. A de-identified subject ID, COVID-19 status, age in years and sex were almost always included in the sample metadata. The samples were drawn from the first 160 participants of the ongoing ImmuneRACE study and from more than 1,000 subjects provided by 6 global collaborators.

Each collaborating institution followed its own protocols to collect whole blood in K2EDTA tubes. For TCRbeta analysis, collaborators shipped samples in one of three forms: frozen whole blood, isolated PBMCs, or DNA extracted from either of those sample types. Based on the germline V gene, the CDR1 and CDR2 sequences are MNHEY and SVGAGI. After removal of 0 bases from V and 4 bases from J, the junction retains 8 bases not matched to a gene. There are 16 amino acids in the CDR3, from cysteine to phenylalanine inclusive. The sequence is cut down to CDR3 DNA, 48 bases in frame from base 1. TCRbeta CDR3 regions were amplified from genomic DNA by means of the immunoSEQ Assay, a bias-controlled multiplex PCR. Concerning the study's data processing: The number of nucleated cells in each sample was estimated from the amplification of reference gene primers within the assay. To quantify the absolute abundance of each unique TCRbeta CDR3 rearrangement, sequence reads were collapsed and filtered. For each sample, productive Simpson clonality was calculated as the square root of Simpson's diversity index across productive rearrangements. The table was pulled from immuneACCESS by TCRdb, which kept in-frame rearrangements only. Such tables lose some clones; where checked, under half of the loss comes from unresolved V genes, and the rest has no known cause. V, J and clone size reflect that table, while D and trimming were determined from the DNA. In all, the sample holds 65,000 to 80,000 clones, and roughly nine tenths of those were seen once. The ten most abundant clones make up roughly a tenth of the sample.

Beyond this particular receptor, the publication reports: The amount of clinical and demographic metadata varied by source and participant and was provided uncurated.

What was sequenced was peripheral blood. The chain couples TRBV6-5 to TRBJ2-5, and TRBD2 aligns with 7 junction nucleotides. This sequence was found in a human donor in a cohort sampled during active COVID-19. The DNA is as follows: TGTGCCAGCAGTTACTCGAGTCTAGCGGAGGTAGAGACCCAGTACTTC. It translates as CASSYSSLAEVETQYF.